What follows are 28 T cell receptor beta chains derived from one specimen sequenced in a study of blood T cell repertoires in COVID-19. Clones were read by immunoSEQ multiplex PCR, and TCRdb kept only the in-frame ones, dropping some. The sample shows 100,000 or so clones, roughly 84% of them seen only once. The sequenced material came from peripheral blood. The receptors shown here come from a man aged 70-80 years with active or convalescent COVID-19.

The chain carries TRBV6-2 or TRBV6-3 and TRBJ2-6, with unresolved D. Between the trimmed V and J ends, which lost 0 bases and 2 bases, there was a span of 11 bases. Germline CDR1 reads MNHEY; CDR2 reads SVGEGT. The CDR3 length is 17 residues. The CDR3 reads CASSYSGVLAGANVLTF. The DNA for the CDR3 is TGTGCCAGCAGTTACTCGGGCGTGTTAGCTGGGGCCAACGTCCTGACTTTC.

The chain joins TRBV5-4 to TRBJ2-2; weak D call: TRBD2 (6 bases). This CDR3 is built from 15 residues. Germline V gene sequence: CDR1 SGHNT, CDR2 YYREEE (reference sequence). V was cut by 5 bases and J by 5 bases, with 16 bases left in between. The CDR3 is CASRTPGRGTGELFF. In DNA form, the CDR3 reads TGTGCCAGCAGGACCCCGGGGCGGGGAACCGGGGAGCTGTTTTTT.

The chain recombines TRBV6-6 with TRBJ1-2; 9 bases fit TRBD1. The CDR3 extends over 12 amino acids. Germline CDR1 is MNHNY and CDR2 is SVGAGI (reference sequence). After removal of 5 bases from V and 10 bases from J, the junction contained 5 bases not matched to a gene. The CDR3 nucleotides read TGTGCCAGCAGTCAGCAACAGGGGGCCTACACCTTC. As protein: CASSQQQGAYTF.

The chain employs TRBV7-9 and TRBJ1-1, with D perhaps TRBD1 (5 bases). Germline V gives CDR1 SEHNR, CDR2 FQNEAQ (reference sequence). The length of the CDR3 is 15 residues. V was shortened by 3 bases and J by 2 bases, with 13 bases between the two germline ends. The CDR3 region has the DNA TGTGCCAGCAGCTTCGGGGGACGGACCAACACTGAAGCTTTCTTT. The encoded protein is CASSFGGRTNTEAFF.

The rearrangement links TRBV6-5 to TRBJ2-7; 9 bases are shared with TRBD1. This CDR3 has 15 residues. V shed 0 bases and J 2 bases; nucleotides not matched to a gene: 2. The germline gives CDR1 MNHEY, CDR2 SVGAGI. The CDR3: CASSYSDRGAYEQYF. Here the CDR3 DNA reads TGTGCCAGCAGTTACTCTGACAGGGGGGCCTACGAGCAGTACTTC.

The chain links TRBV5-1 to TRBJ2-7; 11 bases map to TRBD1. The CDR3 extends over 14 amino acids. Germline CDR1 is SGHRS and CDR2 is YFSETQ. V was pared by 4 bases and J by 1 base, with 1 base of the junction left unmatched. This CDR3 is CASSGTGGSYEQYF. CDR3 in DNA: TGCGCCAGCAGCGGGACAGGGGGTTCCTACGAGCAGTACTTC.

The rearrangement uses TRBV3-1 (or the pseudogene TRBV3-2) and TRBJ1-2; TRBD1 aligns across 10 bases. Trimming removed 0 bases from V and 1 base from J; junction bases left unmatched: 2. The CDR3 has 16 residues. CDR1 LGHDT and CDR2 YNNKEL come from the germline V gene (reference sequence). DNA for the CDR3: TGTGCCAGCAGCCAAGAATGGGACAGGGGTAACTATGGCTACACCTTC. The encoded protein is CASSQEWDRGNYGYTF.

CDR3 protein: CASTPGQGVGETQYF. CDR3 coding DNA: TGTGCCAGCACCCCGGGACAGGGTGTCGGGGAGACCCAGTACTTC. The chain employs TRBV2 and TRBJ2-5, with TRBD1 matching over 9 bases. V lost 7 bases to trimming and J lost 5 bases; unmatched junction nucleotides: 11. The CDR3 length is 15 residues. The germline gives CDR1 SNHLY, CDR2 FYNNEI.

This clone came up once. This chain's CDR3 is CASRPFGAGEETQYF. In DNA, the CDR3 is TGTGCCTCGCGGCCCTTCGGAGCGGGGGAAGAGACCCAGTACTTC. The rearrangement links TRBV30 to TRBJ2-5, with 8 bases aligning to TRBD2. Trimming at V came to 7 bases and at J to 3 bases, leaving 13 bases not matched to a gene. Germline V gene data show CDR1 as GTSNPN and CDR2 as SVGIG (reference sequence). This CDR3 region has 15 residues.

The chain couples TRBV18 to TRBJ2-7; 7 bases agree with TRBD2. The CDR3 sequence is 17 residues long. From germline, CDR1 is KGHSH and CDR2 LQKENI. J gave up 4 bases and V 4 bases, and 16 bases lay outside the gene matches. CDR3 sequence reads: CASSLLPFAGDVYEQYF. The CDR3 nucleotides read TGTGCCAGCTCACTCCTCCCCTTTGCGGGGGATGTTTACGAGCAGTACTTC. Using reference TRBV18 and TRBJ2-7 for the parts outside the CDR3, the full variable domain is NAGVMQNPRHLVRRRGQEARLRCSPMKGHSHVYWYRQLPEEGLKFMVYLQKENIIDESGMPKERFSAEFPKEGPSILRIQQVVRGDSAAYFCASSLLPFAGDVYEQYFGPGTRLTVT.

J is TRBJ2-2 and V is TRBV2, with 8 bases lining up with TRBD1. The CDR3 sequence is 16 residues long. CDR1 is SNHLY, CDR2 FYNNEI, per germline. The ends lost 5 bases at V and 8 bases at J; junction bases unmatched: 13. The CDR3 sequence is CASSTTPGGASGELFF. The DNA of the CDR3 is TGTGCCAGCAGTACTACTCCAGGGGGCGCTTCGGGGGAGCTGTTTTTT.

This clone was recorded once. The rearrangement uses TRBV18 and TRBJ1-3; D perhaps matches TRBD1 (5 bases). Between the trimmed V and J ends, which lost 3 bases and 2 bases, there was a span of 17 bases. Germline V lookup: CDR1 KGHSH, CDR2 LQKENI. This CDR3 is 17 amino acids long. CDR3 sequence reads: CASSPIPGVRAGNTIYF. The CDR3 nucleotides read TGTGCCAGCTCACCTATCCCGGGAGTCAGGGCTGGAAACACCATATATTTT.

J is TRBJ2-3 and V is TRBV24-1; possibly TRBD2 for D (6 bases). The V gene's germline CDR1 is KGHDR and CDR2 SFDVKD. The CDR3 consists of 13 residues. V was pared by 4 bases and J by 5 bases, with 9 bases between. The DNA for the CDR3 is TGTGCCACCAGTGACCCCGGGGGAGATACGCAGTATTTT. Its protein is CATSDPGGDTQYF.

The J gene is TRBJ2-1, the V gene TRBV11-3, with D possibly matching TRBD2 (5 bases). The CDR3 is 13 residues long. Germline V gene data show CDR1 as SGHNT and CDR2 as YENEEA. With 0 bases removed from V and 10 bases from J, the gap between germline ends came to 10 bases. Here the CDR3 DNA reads TGTGCCAGCAGCTTAGAAGTGTCGGGGGAGCAGTTCTTC. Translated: CASSLEVSGEQFF.

CDR3 bases: TGTGCCAGTAGTATAGACGCCGGGACAGGTTATAGCAATCAGCCCCAGCATTTT. It specifies CASSIDAGTGYSNQPQHF. The rearrangement uses TRBV19 and TRBJ1-5, with TRBD1 matching over 8 bases. J lost 0 bases, V lost 0 bases, and 7 bases had no gene match. This CDR3 has 18 residues. In germline, CDR1 is LNHDA, CDR2 SQIVND (reference sequence).

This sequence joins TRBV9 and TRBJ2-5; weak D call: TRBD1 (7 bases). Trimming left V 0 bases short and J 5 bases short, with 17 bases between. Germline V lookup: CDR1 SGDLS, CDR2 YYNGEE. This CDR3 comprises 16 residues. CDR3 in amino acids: CASSVAPSEGQETQYF. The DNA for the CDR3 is TGTGCCAGCAGCGTAGCCCCCTCGGAGGGACAGGAGACCCAGTACTTC.

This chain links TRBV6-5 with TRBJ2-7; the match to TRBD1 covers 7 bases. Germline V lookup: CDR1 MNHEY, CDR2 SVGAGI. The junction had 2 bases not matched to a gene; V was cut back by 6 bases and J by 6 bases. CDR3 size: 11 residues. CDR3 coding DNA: TGTGCCAGCAGGACAGGGAGCGAGCAGTACTTC. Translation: CASRTGSEQYF.

This CDR3 is CASSLGQGLPYEQYF. The CDR3 bases are TGTGCCAGCAGCTTAGGACAGGGTCTCCCCTACGAGCAGTACTTC. V usage is TRBV7-2 and J usage is TRBJ2-7, with TRBD1 matching 7 bases. Germline assignment: CDR1 SGHTA and CDR2 FQGNSA. The V segment lost 1 base and the J segment 2 bases; nucleotides outside the gene matches: 5. This CDR3 has 15 residues.

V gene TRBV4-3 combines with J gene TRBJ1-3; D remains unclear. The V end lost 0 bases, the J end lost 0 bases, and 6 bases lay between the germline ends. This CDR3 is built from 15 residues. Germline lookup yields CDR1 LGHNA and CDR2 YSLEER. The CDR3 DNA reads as TGCGCCAGCAGCCAAGAGCGGTTCTCTGGAAACACCATATATTTT. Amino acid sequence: CASSQERFSGNTIYF.

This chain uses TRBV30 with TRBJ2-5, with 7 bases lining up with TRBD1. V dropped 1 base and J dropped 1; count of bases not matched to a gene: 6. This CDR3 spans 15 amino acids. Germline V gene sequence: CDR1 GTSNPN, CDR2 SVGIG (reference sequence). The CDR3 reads CAWSDWTGIQETQYF. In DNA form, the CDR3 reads TGTGCCTGGAGTGACTGGACAGGAATCCAAGAGACCCAGTACTTC.

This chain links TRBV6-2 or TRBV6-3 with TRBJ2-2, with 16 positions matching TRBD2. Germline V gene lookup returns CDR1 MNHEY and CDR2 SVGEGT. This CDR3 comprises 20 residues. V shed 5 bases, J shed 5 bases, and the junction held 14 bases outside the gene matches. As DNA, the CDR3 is TGTGCCAGCAGTACCGTAGCGGGACTAGCGGGGGGGCCTTCAACCGGGGAGCTGTTTTTT. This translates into CASSTVAGLAGGPSTGELFF.

CDR3: CASSVGGNTEAFF. Here the CDR3 DNA reads TGTGCCAGCAGTGTTGGCGGGAACACTGAAGCTTTCTTT. The V gene is TRBV2, the J gene TRBJ1-1; no clear D gene. V lost 4 bases and J 1 base, leaving 7 bases between the germline ends. Per germline, CDR1 SNHLY and CDR2 FYNNEI. The CDR3 covers 13 residues.

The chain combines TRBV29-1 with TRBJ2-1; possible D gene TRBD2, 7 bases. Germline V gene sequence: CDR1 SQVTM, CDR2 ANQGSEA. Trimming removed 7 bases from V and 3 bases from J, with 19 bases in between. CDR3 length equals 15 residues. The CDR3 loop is CSARSRGAIYNEQFF. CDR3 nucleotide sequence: TGCAGCGCTAGGTCCCGGGGGGCGATCTACAATGAGCAGTTCTTC.

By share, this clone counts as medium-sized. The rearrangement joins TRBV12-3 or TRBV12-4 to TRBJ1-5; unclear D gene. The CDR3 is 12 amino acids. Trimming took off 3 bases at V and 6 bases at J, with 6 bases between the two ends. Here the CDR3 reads CASSFNVQPQHF. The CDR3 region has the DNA TGTGCCAGCAGTTTTAATGTTCAGCCCCAGCATTTT.

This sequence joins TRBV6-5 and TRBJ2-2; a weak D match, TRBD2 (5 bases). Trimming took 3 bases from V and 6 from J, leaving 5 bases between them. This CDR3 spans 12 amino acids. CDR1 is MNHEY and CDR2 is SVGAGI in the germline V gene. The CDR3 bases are TGTGCCAGCAGTTATAGCGCCGGGGAGCTGTTTTTT. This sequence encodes CASSYSAGELFF.

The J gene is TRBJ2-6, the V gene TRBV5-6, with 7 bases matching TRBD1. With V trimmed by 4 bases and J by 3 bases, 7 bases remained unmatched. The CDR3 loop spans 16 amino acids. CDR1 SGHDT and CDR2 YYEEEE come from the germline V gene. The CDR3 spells CASSVGGAGGANVLTF. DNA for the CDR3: TGTGCCAGCAGCGTAGGGGGCGCGGGTGGGGCCAACGTCCTGACTTTC.

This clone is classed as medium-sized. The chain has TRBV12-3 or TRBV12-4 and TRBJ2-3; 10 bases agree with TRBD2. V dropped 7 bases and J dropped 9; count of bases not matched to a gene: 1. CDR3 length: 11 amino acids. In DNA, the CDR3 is TGTGCCAGCAAACTAGCGGGGACGCAGTATTTT. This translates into CASKLAGTQYF.

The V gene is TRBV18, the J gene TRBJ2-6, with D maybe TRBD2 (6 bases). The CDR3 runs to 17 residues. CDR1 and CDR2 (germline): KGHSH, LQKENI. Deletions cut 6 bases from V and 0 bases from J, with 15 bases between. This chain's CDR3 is CASSEGTRSSGANVLTF. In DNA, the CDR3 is TGTGCCAGCTCGGAGGGGACCCGGAGCTCTGGGGCCAACGTCCTGACTTTC.